Given below is one T cell receptor (beta chain) in context. TCRdb passed the 5' RACE reads through MiXCR, listing each CDR3 protein once. The sample has under 70,000 distinct CDR3 sequences, roughly 14% seen once. This sample is drawn from a study of T cells of healthy individuals. Germline V gives CDR1 SGHRS, CDR2 YFSETQ. This CDR3 contains 16 residues. J gave up 5 bases and V 0 bases, and 7 bases lay outside the gene matches. The chain uses TRBV5-1 and TRBJ2-3; 9 nucleotides align to TRBD2. The receptor was isolated from a human donor in good health. The DNA of the CDR3 is TGCGCCAGCAGCTTGGTCGGCGGGGGGGCCGTAGATACGCAGTATTTT. It yields the protein CASSLVGGGAVDTQYF.